These 32 T cell receptor beta chains originate from one sample sequenced in a study of blood T cell repertoires in COVID-19. This table comes from immunoSEQ multiplex PCR, and its TCRdb copy is limited to in-frame clones, with some not included. The sample carries more than 300,000 clones, 65% to 85% recorded once. Sample: peripheral blood. The receptor source for this set is a woman in her forties or fifties with acute or convalescent COVID-19.

The DNA for the CDR3 is TGTGCCAGCAGCGTAGATGTCGGGTATGGCTACACCTTC. Encoded protein: CASSVDVGYGYTF. The V and J genes are TRBV9 and TRBJ1-2; no clear D. In germline, CDR1 is SGDLS, CDR2 YYNGEE. Trimming pared 0 bases from V and 5 bases from J, leaving 8 bases between. The CDR3 contains 13 residues.

This clone came up a few times. CDR3 nucleotide sequence: TGTGCCAGTAGTATCCTCCCTGGCAGAAATCGCAGGGAGACCCAGTACTTC. This codes for CASSILPGRNRRETQYF. This rearrangement joins TRBV19 to TRBJ2-5; D uncertain. The ends were cut back, 3 bases at V and 5 bases at J, with 22 bases in the middle. The CDR3 loop spans 17 amino acids. In germline, CDR1 is LNHDA, CDR2 SQIVND (reference sequence).

This sequence joins TRBV7-2 and TRBJ2-4; TRBD2 matches 14 bases. CDR1 is SGHTA and CDR2 is FQGNSA in the germline V gene. The junction had 10 bases not matched to a gene; V was cut back by 3 bases and J by 9 bases. This CDR3 spans 17 amino acids. The CDR3 bases are TGTGCCAGCAGCTTCCTGACTAGCGGGAGGGCCTCGGGCATTCAGTACTTC. Its protein product is CASSFLTSGRASGIQYF. Combining the CDR3 with reference TRBV7-2 and TRBJ2-4 gives the whole variable domain GAGVSQSPSNKVTEKGKDVELRCDPISGHTALYWYRQSLGQGLEFLIYFQGNSAPDKSGLPSDRFSAERTGGSVSTLTIQRTQQEDSAVYLCASSFLTSGRASGIQYFGAGTRLSVL.

The chain links TRBV7-2 to TRBJ1-2, with D tentatively TRBD1 (5 bases). Trimming removed 5 bases at V and 4 bases at J, with 11 bases between. CDR1 is SGHTA and CDR2 is FQGNSA in the germline V gene. The length of the CDR3 is 13 residues. DNA of the CDR3: TGTGCCAGCAGCGCAGGACAACTCTATGGCTACACCTTC. It is translated as CASSAGQLYGYTF.

V gene TRBV19 combines with J gene TRBJ1-1; D possibly corresponds to TRBD1 (6 bases). CDR1 is LNHDA and CDR2 is SQIVND in the germline V gene (reference sequence). V lost 3 bases and J 0 bases, leaving 11 bases between the germline ends. CDR3 length: 15 amino acids. The CDR3 is CASSMDRFMNTEAFF. CDR3 bases: TGTGCCAGTAGTATGGACAGATTCATGAACACTGAAGCTTTCTTT. The variable domain in full, with the rest retrieved from reference TRBV19 and TRBJ1-1, is DGGITQSPKYLFRKEGQNVTLSCEQNLNHDAMYWYRQDPGQGLRLIYYSQIVNDFQKGDIAEGYSVSREKKESFPLTVTSAQKNPTAFYLCASSMDRFMNTEAFFGQGTRLTVV.

This clone has only one observation. The chain recombines TRBV2 with TRBJ1-2; TRBD1 is a possible D gene (5 bases). Trimming left V 3 bases short and J 14 bases short, with 13 bases between. CDR3 length: 11 residues. Germline CDR1 reads SNHLY; CDR2 reads FYNNEI. The CDR3 here is CASSEEQGPTF. The CDR3 nucleotides are TGTGCCAGCAGTGAGGAGCAGGGTCCGACCTTC.

The V gene is TRBV5-1, the J gene TRBJ1-5; 7 nucleotides line up with TRBD1. Germline trimming cut 0 bases from V and 3 bases from J; bases unmatched to any gene: 3. This CDR3 is built from 15 residues. Germline assignment: CDR1 SGHRS and CDR2 YFSETQ. The CDR3 loop is CASSLDGTDNQPQHF. In nucleotides, the CDR3 is TGCGCCAGCAGCTTGGACGGGACAGACAATCAGCCCCAGCATTTT.

This chain joins TRBV4-1 and TRBJ1-5, with a tentative D call TRBD1 (5 bases). The CDR3 has 15 amino acids. Per germline, CDR1 MGHRA and CDR2 YSYEKL. Trimming removed 3 bases from V and 3 bases from J, with 12 bases in between. In DNA, the CDR3 is TGCGCCAGCAGCCAGGCCGACAGTTACAATCAGCCCCAGCATTTT. This sequence encodes CASSQADSYNQPQHF.

The rearrangement links TRBV27 to TRBJ1-1; no definite D call. The CDR3 is 14 residues long. The germline V gene encodes CDR1 MNHEY and CDR2 SMNVEV (reference sequence). The V and J ends lost 0 bases and 6 bases respectively, with 11 bases between them. The CDR3 region has the DNA TGTGCCAGCAGTTTATCGAGAGGCGTCCCTGAAGCTTTCTTT. It specifies CASSLSRGVPEAFF.

V is TRBV2 and J is TRBJ2-1; D unclear. The CDR3 spans 14 residues. Looked up from germline, CDR1 is SNHLY and CDR2 is FYNNEI. The V end was cut by 4 bases, the J end by 0 bases, with 7 bases between. For the CDR3, the DNA is TGTGCCAGCAGTGTAGCTCGCTCCTACAATGAGCAGTTCTTC. As protein: CASSVARSYNEQFF.

Only a few counts were recorded for this clone. The rearrangement uses TRBV6-5 and TRBJ2-7; D may be TRBD1 (6 bases). Germline assignment: CDR1 MNHEY and CDR2 SVGAGI. The ends were cut back, 8 bases at V and 3 bases at J, with 11 bases in the middle. There are 12 residues in the CDR3. The CDR3 bases are TGTGCCAGCGCACAACAGGGCTACGAGCAGTACTTC. Translation: CASAQQGYEQYF.

The genes are TRBV6-5 and TRBJ2-7; no firm D call. Germline V gives CDR1 MNHEY, CDR2 SVGAGI. V lost 2 bases and J lost 3, with 11 bases in between. The CDR3 length is 14 residues. The CDR3 nucleotides read TGTGCCAGCAGTTACGCCCGGGTTCACTACGAGCAGTACTTC. Translation gives CASSYARVHYEQYF.

This clone has a handful of counts. The rearrangement joins TRBV9 to TRBJ2-2; 9 bases are a match to TRBD2. V lost 3 bases and J lost 2; bases outside the gene matches: 5. This CDR3 region has 16 residues. Germline V CDR1 and CDR2: SGDLS, YYNGEE. The CDR3 protein is CASSAQTSGNTGELFF. CDR3 sequence (DNA): TGTGCCAGCAGCGCTCAGACTAGCGGTAACACCGGGGAGCTGTTTTTT.

This clone occurred a few times. This rearrangement joins TRBV10-3 to TRBJ1-1; perhaps TRBD1 as D (6 bases). CDR1 and CDR2 from the germline V gene are ENHRY and SYGVKD. V lost 3 bases, J lost 9 bases, and 14 bases lay in between. The CDR3 is made up of 13 amino acids. The CDR3, as DNA: TGTGCCATCAGTGATCCCCGGGGGGGGCAAGCTTTCTTT. Amino acid sequence: CAISDPRGGQAFF.

DNA for the CDR3: TGCAGTGCTAGTCATAGAAACACCGGGGAGCTGTTTTTT. This encodes CSASHRNTGELFF. The chain employs TRBV20-1 and TRBJ2-2; D remains unclear. Germline V gene sequence: CDR1 DFQATT, CDR2 SNEGSKA (reference sequence). The V end lost 3 bases, the J end lost 2 bases, and 7 bases lay between the germline ends. This CDR3 has 13 amino acids.

The chain is built from TRBV7-2 and TRBJ2-1; 7 positions agree with TRBD2. Germline CDR1 SGHTA, CDR2 FQGNSA. Trimming cost V 5 bases and J 8 bases; bases outside gene matches: 12. The CDR3 is 15 amino acids. CDR3 DNA sequence: TGTGCCAGCAGCCCCAGCAGCGGGGTTGTGGATGAGCAGTTCTTC. Residues: CASSPSSGVVDEQFF.

This chain uses TRBV30 with TRBJ2-1; no clear D. V lost 0 bases to trimming and J lost 9 bases, with 12 bases between them. The germline V gene encodes CDR1 GTSNPN and CDR2 SVGIG (reference sequence). The CDR3 is 13 amino acids. CDR3 in amino acids: CAWSVPTRGEQFF. The DNA for the CDR3 is TGTGCCTGGAGTGTACCCACCCGCGGTGAGCAGTTCTTC.

This sequence joins TRBV12-5 and TRBJ2-1, with 9 bases identical to TRBD2. V trimming: 4 bases; J trimming: 4 bases; junction bases outside the gene matches: 5. The CDR3 totals 15 residues. Per the germline V gene, CDR1 is LGHNT and CDR2 is FRNRAP. As DNA, the CDR3 is TGTGCTAGTGGTTCGAAAACTAGCGGGTACAATGAGCAGTTCTTC. It translates to CASGSKTSGYNEQFF.

The chain employs TRBV19 and TRBJ1-2; 7 bases fit TRBD1. Trimming at V came to 7 bases and at J to 5 bases, leaving 16 bases not matched to a gene. Germline assignment: CDR1 LNHDA and CDR2 SQIVND (reference sequence). The CDR3 totals 16 residues. The CDR3 DNA reads as TGTGCCAGTACCTCAGAAACAGGGGCCTTCAGATATGGCTACACCTTC. Its translation: CASTSETGAFRYGYTF.

This rearrangement joins TRBV6-1 to TRBJ2-5; 12 bases line up with TRBD2. CDR1 MNHNS and CDR2 SASEGT come from the germline V gene. V lost 0 bases, J lost 3 bases, and 5 bases stayed unmatched. The CDR3 runs 17 residues. CDR3 DNA: TGTGCCAGCAGTGAAGCGCAGGGACTAGCGGGTAAAGAGACCCAGTACTTC. Its translation is CASSEAQGLAGKETQYF.

Regarding this clone: The same CDR3 arises from other DNA sequences in this sample as well. The chain links TRBV6-1 to TRBJ2-7, with a tentative D call TRBD1 (5 bases). V shed 2 bases and J shed 2 bases, with 13 bases lying between them. Germline V gene lookup returns CDR1 MNHNS and CDR2 SASEGT. The CDR3 is 15 amino acids. The CDR3 region is CASSEMGTGTYEQYF. CDR3 bases: TGTGCCAGCAGTGAAATGGGAACAGGCACCTACGAGCAGTACTTC.

The rearrangement joins TRBV6-2 or TRBV6-3 to TRBJ2-1; TRBD2 agrees at 8 bases. The CDR3 loop spans 15 amino acids. The germline gives CDR1 MNHEY, CDR2 SVGEGT. The V gene end was trimmed by 4 bases and the J gene end by 4 bases; junction bases not matched to a gene: 6. CDR3 DNA: TGTGCCAGCAGTTTATTCCAGCGGGAGTACAATGAGCAGTTCTTC. It codes for CASSLFQREYNEQFF.

The chain couples TRBV6-5 to TRBJ1-1; D is undetermined. This CDR3 is 16 amino acids long. Germline CDR1 MNHEY, CDR2 SVGAGI. V lost 2 bases and J lost 3, with 16 bases in between. CDR3 loop: CASSYRLTGMDTEAFF. CDR3 DNA: TGTGCCAGCAGTTACAGACTAACGGGGATGGACACTGAAGCTTTCTTT.

This chain connects TRBV5-1 to TRBJ2-5; 8 bases match TRBD2. V lost 0 bases, J lost 3 bases, and 1 base stayed unmatched. Germline V gene sequence: CDR1 SGHRS, CDR2 YFSETQ. This CDR3 comprises 14 residues. Here the CDR3 reads CASSLAGGEETQYF. CDR3 DNA sequence: TGCGCCAGCAGCTTGGCGGGGGGGGAAGAGACCCAGTACTTC.

The rearrangement joins TRBV5-4 to TRBJ2-2; tentative D call: TRBD1 (5 bases). The ends were cut back, 0 bases at V and 1 base at J, with 7 bases in the middle. Germline V gene sequence: CDR1 SGHNT, CDR2 YYREEE (reference sequence). The CDR3 runs to 15 residues. CDR3 loop: CASSLGQMNTGELFF. The CDR3 DNA sequence: TGTGCCAGCAGCTTGGGACAGATGAACACCGGGGAGCTGTTTTTT.

V gene TRBV18 combines with J gene TRBJ2-3; the D gene is possibly TRBD2 (5 bases). The CDR3 covers 14 residues. The germline gives CDR1 KGHSH, CDR2 LQKENI. Trimming stripped 3 bases from V and 3 bases from J, with 10 bases between. CDR3 loop: CASSPRTGTDTQYF. The DNA for the CDR3 is TGTGCCAGCTCACCCCGGACTGGAACAGATACGCAGTATTTT. Supplemented by reference TRBV18 and TRBJ2-3, the full variable domain reads NAGVMQNPRHLVRRRGQEARLRCSPMKGHSHVYWYRQLPEEGLKFMVYLQKENIIDESGMPKERFSAEFPKEGPSILRIQQVVRGDSAAYFCASSPRTGTDTQYFGPGTRLTVL.

The chain employs TRBV21-1 and TRBJ2-6; no check of the table's D call, TRBD1, against the DNA was made. TRBV21-1 is designated a pseudogene. The CDR3 has 16 residues. CDR3 in amino acids: CASSKGQFSGANVLTF. The DNA of the CDR3 is TGTGCCAGCAGCAAAGGGCAGTTCTCTGGGGCCAACGTCCTGACTTTC.

V gene TRBV24-1 combines with J gene TRBJ2-5; tentative D call: TRBD2 (5 bases). V was cut by 3 bases and J by 5 bases, with 15 bases left in between. CDR3 length: 15 residues. The germline V gene encodes CDR1 KGHDR and CDR2 SFDVKD. This CDR3 is CATSDARGSGETQYF. The CDR3 coding sequence is TGTGCCACCAGTGATGCTCGAGGCTCGGGGGAGACCCAGTACTTC.

In this sample, this clone turned up a few times. This chain connects TRBV30 to TRBJ2-1; D possibly corresponds to TRBD2 (5 bases). Germline V gene data show CDR1 as GTSNPN and CDR2 as SVGIG (reference sequence). This CDR3 spans 14 amino acids. The V gene lost 5 bases and the J gene lost 5 bases, with 16 bases spanning the gap. The CDR3 reads CAWDHYGVHNEQFF. In DNA form, the CDR3 reads TGTGCCTGGGACCACTACGGGGTACACAATGAGCAGTTCTTC.

The chain employs TRBV27 and TRBJ2-2, with TRBD2 matching over 9 bases. The CDR3 extends over 14 amino acids. Looked up from germline, CDR1 is MNHEY and CDR2 is SMNVEV (reference sequence). The ends lost 3 bases at V and 6 bases at J; junction bases unmatched: 2. This CDR3 is CASSFGLASGELFF. The CDR3 bases are TGTGCCAGCAGTTTTGGACTAGCGTCCGGGGAGCTGTTTTTT.

This clone was counted only a few times. This chain uses TRBV18 with TRBJ2-3; TRBD1 matches 8 bases. CDR1 is KGHSH, CDR2 LQKENI, per germline. The V gene end was trimmed by 6 bases and the J gene end by 1 base; junction bases not matched to a gene: 3. The CDR3 contains 14 residues. The CDR3 DNA follows: TGTGCCAGCTCGGTGGACAGGGGCACAGATACGCAGTATTTT. This encodes CASSVDRGTDTQYF.

V usage is TRBV7-9 and J usage is TRBJ1-2, with D tentatively TRBD1 (5 bases). The germline V gene has CDR1 SEHNR and CDR2 FQNEAQ (reference sequence). The CDR3 is 12 residues long. Trimming cost V 5 bases and J 3 bases, with 7 bases left between them. The CDR3 region is CASSVQDYGYTF. For the CDR3, the DNA is TGTGCCAGCAGCGTACAGGACTATGGCTACACCTTC.